This T cell receptor beta chain is drawn from a study of blood T cell repertoires in COVID-19. V was clipped by 0 bases and J by 6 bases; unmatched bases: 4. Germline V gene data show CDR1 as SGHRS and CDR2 as YFSETQ. The CDR3 runs to 14 residues. Only in-frame clones appear in the TCRdb table, and some are missing; sequencing was by immunoSEQ multiplex PCR. The profile shows over 75,000 clones, approximately 89% of them singletons. The V and J genes are TRBV5-1 and TRBJ1-2; 8 bases fit TRBD1. The receptor's source is a human donor with active COVID-19. The donor label of this sample is uncertain. Sequencing input: peripheral blood. The CDR3 reads CASSLGTGTDGYTF. CDR3 DNA: TGCGCCAGCAGCTTGGGGACAGGGACCGATGGCTACACCTTC.